This T cell receptor (beta chain) was identified during a study of blood T cell repertoires in COVID-19 (dated by TCRdb to the early 2020s). Study-level background: Samples from collaborators originated in the United States, Italy and Spain and spanned both the acute and convalescent phases of COVID-19. The prospective study material was composed of cDNA or gDNA derived from T cells, B-cell-depleted T cells, or PBMCs. The dataset comprised deeply sampled blood TCRbeta repertoires from subjects exposed to, actively infected with, or recovered from COVID-19. A freely available public database, intended as a resource for researchers studying the immune response to SARS-CoV-2, is where the repertoires were released. The samples were drawn from two sources: the first 160 participants of the ongoing ImmuneRACE study, and 950 to 1,500 subjects contributed by 6 global collaborators. Sample metadata almost always included a de-identified subject ID, COVID-19 status, age in years and sex. HLA class I and class II types, where available, came from metadata supplied by the sample provider rather than from assay-based typing.

About this clone itself: Its antigen is unknown. Base quality data are lacking; no much larger clone is found one base away.

In Seattle, one collaborating source enrolled patients while the infection was active and tracked those patients longitudinally over the course of disease. Whole blood was collected in K2EDTA tubes by collaborating institutions according to the institutions' own protocols. For TCRbeta analysis, collaborators shipped samples as frozen whole blood, isolated PBMCs, or DNA extracted from either of those sample types. Study-wide conclusions, independent of this receptor: Clinical and demographic metadata were provided uncurated, with the amount varying by source and participant.

Taken from the germline V gene (reference sequence), the CDR1 and CDR2 loops are GTSNPN and SVGIG. Trimming removed 0 bases from V and 5 bases from J, leaving 10 bases between the germline ends. The CDR3 has 13 amino acids, counting the end cysteine and phenylalanine. CDR3 DNA only is kept here, 39 bases in frame from base 1. TCRbeta CDR3 regions were amplified from genomic DNA using the immunoSEQ Assay, a bias-controlled multiplex PCR. As for the authors' bioinformatics: Nucleated cell counts per sample were estimated from amplification of reference gene primers within the assay. Sequence reads were collapsed and filtered to measure the absolute abundance of every unique TCRbeta CDR3 rearrangement. For each sample, productive Simpson clonality was calculated as the square root of Simpson's diversity index over productive rearrangements. What TCRdb holds here is the immuneACCESS table cut down to in-frame rearrangements. Part of the clones is not present; checked against another copy, under half of the missing clones reflect an unresolved V gene, and the others are unexplained. D and trimming were read from the DNA, whereas the V and J calls and clone size are those reported in that table. Counted in this sample were 100,000 to 150,000 clones; over 75% of them appeared once. In total, the top ten clones hold about a sixth of the sample.

This TCR was recovered from a young man with COVID-19, enrolled during active disease. Recombination connected TRBV30 to TRBJ1-1, with the D segment identity uncertain. Source material: peripheral blood. The sequenced DNA: TGTGCCTGGAGTGTACTAGGGAGAACTGAAGCTTTCTTT. This codes for CAWSVLGRTEAFF.